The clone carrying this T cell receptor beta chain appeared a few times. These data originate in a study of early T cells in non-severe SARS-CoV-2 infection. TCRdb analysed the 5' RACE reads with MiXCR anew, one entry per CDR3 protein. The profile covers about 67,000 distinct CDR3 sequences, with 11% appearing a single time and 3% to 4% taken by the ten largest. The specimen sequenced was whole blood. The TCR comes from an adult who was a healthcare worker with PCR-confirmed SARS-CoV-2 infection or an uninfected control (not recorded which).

The CDR3 DNA is TGTGCCAGCAGCTTAGTGAGGGGCACCGGGGCCAACGTCCTGACTTTC. This gives the protein CASSLVRGTGANVLTF. The V gene is TRBV7-8, the J gene TRBJ2-6, with D perhaps being TRBD1 or TRBD2 (5 bases each). CDR1 and CDR2 (germline): SGHVS, FQNEAQ. The V and J ends lost 1 base and 4 bases respectively, with 11 bases between them. The CDR3 consists of 16 residues.